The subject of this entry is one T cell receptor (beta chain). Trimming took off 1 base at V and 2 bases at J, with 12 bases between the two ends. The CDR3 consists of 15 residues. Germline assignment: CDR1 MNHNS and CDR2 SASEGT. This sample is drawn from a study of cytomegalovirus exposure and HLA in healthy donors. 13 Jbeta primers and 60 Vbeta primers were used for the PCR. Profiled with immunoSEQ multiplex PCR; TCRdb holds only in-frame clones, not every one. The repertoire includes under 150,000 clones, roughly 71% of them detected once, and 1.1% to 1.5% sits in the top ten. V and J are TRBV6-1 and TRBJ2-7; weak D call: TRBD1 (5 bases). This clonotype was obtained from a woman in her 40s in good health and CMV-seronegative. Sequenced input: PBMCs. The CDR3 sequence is CASSEGQLSAYEQYF. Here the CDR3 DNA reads TGTGCCAGCAGTGAAGGACAGCTTTCTGCCTACGAGCAGTACTTC.